This T cell receptor (beta chain) was profiled in a study of cytomegalovirus exposure and HLA in healthy donors. Study observations and caveats: For presence/absence analyses, sequencing depth was assumed to be roughly uniform across donors.

This clone was seen more than once but under ten times. Its antigen is not identified. The germline V gene has CDR1 MNHEY and CDR2 SMNVEV (reference sequence). V shed 6 bases and J shed 0 bases, with 16 bases lying between them. The CDR3 length is 16 residues. PCR was performed using 60 Vbeta and 13 Jbeta primers. Method: immunoSEQ multiplex PCR; TCRdb's copy keeps in-frame clones and lacks some. The table records 150,000 to 200,000 clones, roughly 82% of them present only once. Sequencing was carried out using PBMCs. The sequence derives from a girl aged 10 to 17 in good health and CMV-seropositive. V usage is TRBV27 and J usage is TRBJ2-3; D may be TRBD1 (6 bases). DNA for the CDR3: TGTGCCAGCAGCCTTATCGGGACACCTAGCACAGATACGCAGTATTTT. Its translation: CASSLIGTPSTDTQYF.